The rows below give T cell receptor beta chains drawn from one sample of a study of a mutant IDH1 vaccine in newly diagnosed glioma. Here immunoSEQ multiplex PCR was the method, and the copy in TCRdb shows in-frame clones only, minus some. The data contain 35,000 to 45,000 clones, more than 85% of them singletons. Their antigens remain unidentified. Specimen: PBMCs, collected from a glioma patient whose treatment included an IDH1 peptide vaccine. Receptors originate from a man in his fifties or sixties with glioma. Both conserved end residues are part of each CDR3. D genes are given only for firm matches. Expanded clones are given a class, and other clones once, few, many or no size at all.

V	D	size	J	CDR3	DNA
TRBV19	.	.	TRBJ1-2	CASRSGDAAYGYTF	TGTGCCAGTAGATCAGGGGACGCCGCTTATGGCTACACCTTC
TRBV10-2	.	.	TRBJ2-7	CASSDFEDPYEQYF	TGCGCCAGCAGTGATTTTGAGGACCCCTACGAGCAGTACTTC
TRBV18	.	.	TRBJ1-1	CASSPPSRNTEAFF	TGTGCCAGCTCACCACCGTCGAGGAACACTGAAGCTTTCTTT
TRBV10-3	TRBD1	.	TRBJ1-5	CAISDGGGGQPQHF	TGTGCCATCAGTGATGGAGGGGGCGGGCAGCCCCAGCATTTT
TRBV4-3	.	.	TRBJ2-7	CASSQYSGPSPAEQYF	TGCGCCAGCAGCCAATACTCGGGTCCCAGTCCCGCCGAGCAGTACTTC
TRBV11-2	.	.	TRBJ2-7	CASSPLAGSYEQYF	TGTGCCAGCAGCCCGCTCGCGGGTTCCTACGAGCAGTACTTC
TRBV29-1	.	.	TRBJ1-2	CSVERQGRNYGYTF	TGCAGCGTTGAAAGGCAGGGGAGAAACTATGGCTACACCTTC
TRBV15	.	.	TRBJ1-2	CATSRDLDGYTF	TGTGCCACCAGCAGAGACTTGGATGGCTACACCTTC
TRBV9	.	.	TRBJ1-4	CASSVGTGREKLFF	TGTGCCAGCAGCGTTGGAACAGGGAGGGAAAAACTGTTTTTT
TRBV5-1	TRBD2	once	TRBJ2-5	CASNGLAGEETQYF	TGCGCCAGCAATGGACTAGCGGGAGAAGAGACCCAGTACTTC
TRBV28	.	.	TRBJ1-4	CASSLSGWGRDNEKLFF	TGTGCCAGCAGTCTATCCGGGTGGGGGAGAGATAATGAAAAACTGTTTTTT
TRBV21-1	.	.	TRBJ2-5	CASSQRSRGLETQYF	TGTGCCAGCAGTCAACGGTCCAGGGGGCTAGAGACCCAGTACTTC
TRBV7-2	.	.	TRBJ2-5	CASSRQGGETQYF	TGTGCCAGCAGCCGACAGGGAGGAGAGACCCAGTACTTC
TRBV5-1	TRBD2	.	TRBJ2-3	CASSTRREGGTDTQYF	TGCGCCAGCAGCACGCGGCGGGAGGGGGGCACAGATACGCAGTATTTT
TRBV28	.	.	TRBJ2-6	CASTPGSSSGANVLTF	TGTGCCAGCACACCTGGGTCGTCCTCTGGGGCCAACGTCCTGACTTTC
TRBV6-5	TRBD1	.	TRBJ1-4	CASSHRTGLSEKLFF	TGTGCCAGCAGCCACCGGACAGGGCTGAGTGAAAAACTGTTTTTT
TRBV7-8	.	once	TRBJ1-4	CASSFGRGEEKLFF	TGTGCCAGCAGCTTCGGACGGGGGGAGGAAAAACTGTTTTTT
TRBV29-1	.	.	TRBJ1-1	CSVVPILNTEAFF	TGCAGCGTTGTTCCGATCCTAAACACTGAAGCTTTCTTT
TRBV6-4	TRBD2	few	TRBJ2-3	CASSDSSGGADTQYF	TGTGCCAGCAGTGACTCTAGCGGGGGGGCAGATACGCAGTATTTT
TRBV11-1	TRBD2	.	TRBJ2-3	CASSLGRLAGARDTQYF	TGTGCCAGCAGCTTAGGCCGACTAGCGGGAGCCCGAGATACGCAGTATTTT
TRBV4-3	.	.	TRBJ1-3	CASSQERGTTGNTIYF	TGCGCCAGCAGCCAAGAGAGGGGGACCACTGGAAACACCATATATTTT
TRBV9	TRBD2	.	TRBJ2-1	CASSWGLAGGRAGNEQFF	TGTGCCAGCAGCTGGGGACTAGCGGGGGGCCGGGCGGGGAATGAGCAGTTCTTC
TRBV7-9	.	.	TRBJ2-1	CASSLAGVYNEQFF	TGTGCCAGCAGCTTAGCGGGAGTCTACAATGAGCAGTTCTTC
TRBV6-5	.	.	TRBJ1-1	CASSYSSARVTEAFF	TGTGCCAGCAGTTACTCCTCGGCCAGGGTAACTGAAGCTTTCTTT
TRBV4-3	TRBD1	.	TRBJ1-2	CASSPTSTGFAYGYTF	TGCGCCAGCAGCCCTACCTCGACAGGGTTTGCGTATGGCTACACCTTC
TRBV15	.	.	TRBJ1-1	CATRDGSRTEAFF	TGTGCCACCAGGGACGGGTCGAGAACTGAAGCTTTCTTT
TRBV9	.	.	TRBJ1-1	CASSLEGEAFF	TGTGCCAGCAGCCTAGAGGGTGAAGCTTTCTTT
TRBV28	.	.	TRBJ1-4	CASRVLNEKLFF	TGTGCCAGCAGGGTCCTAAATGAAAAACTGTTTTTT
TRBV6-5	TRBD1	.	TRBJ2-7	CASSYSRGQGTYEQYF	TGTGCCAGCAGTTACTCGAGGGGACAGGGGACCTACGAGCAGTACTTC
TRBV13	.	.	TRBJ2-7	CASSTRTALSYEQYF	TGTGCCAGCAGCACTCGGACAGCCCTATCCTACGAGCAGTACTTC
TRBV7-7	TRBD1	.	TRBJ2-5	CASSPAGGQGAQYF	TGTGCTAGCAGCCCGGCCGGCGGACAGGGGGCCCAGTACTTC
TRBV6-1	.	once	TRBJ1-2	CASIWDTPNYGYTF	TGTGCCAGCATTTGGGACACCCCTAACTATGGCTACACCTTC
TRBV4-2	TRBD1	.	TRBJ2-7	CASSPGTGGSYEQYF	TGTGCCAGCAGCCCGGGGACAGGGGGTTCCTACGAGCAGTACTTC
TRBV19	.	.	TRBJ1-5	CASSMWGEQPQHF	TGTGCCAGTAGTATGTGGGGGGAGCAGCCCCAGCATTTT
TRBV5-1	.	.	TRBJ2-3	CASSLDRDTTDTQYF	TGCGCCAGCAGCTTGGACAGGGACACCACAGATACGCAGTATTTT
TRBV19	.	.	TRBJ1-2	CASSPSRNGYTF	TGTGCCAGTAGTCCTTCAAGGAATGGCTACACCTTC
TRBV5-6	.	.	TRBJ1-3	CASSLAGQGNTIYF	TGTGCCAGCAGCTTGGCCGGCCAGGGAAACACCATATATTTT
TRBV4-1	TRBD2	.	TRBJ2-3	CASSRLGLAEADTQYF	TGCGCCAGCAGCCGACTGGGACTAGCGGAAGCAGATACGCAGTATTTT
TRBV14	TRBD2	.	TRBJ2-5	CASSQDRGGFGQETQYF	TGTGCCAGCAGCCAAGATCGGGGGGGGTTCGGTCAAGAGACCCAGTACTTC
TRBV19	.	.	TRBJ2-1	CASSMNREDEQFF	TGTGCCAGTAGTATGAACAGGGAGGATGAGCAGTTCTTC
TRBV13	.	.	TRBJ2-7	CASSFTRVPYEQYF	TGTGCCAGCAGCTTCACCAGGGTGCCCTACGAGCAGTACTTC
TRBV30	.	.	TRBJ2-7	CAWSVPAGEQYF	TGTGCCTGGAGTGTACCAGCAGGCGAGCAGTACTTC
TRBV10-3	.	.	TRBJ1-2	CAISELAIDGYTF	TGTGCCATCAGTGAGTTAGCTATAGATGGCTACACCTTC
TRBV4-1	.	.	TRBJ2-1	CASSQDITSNEQFF	TGCGCCAGCAGCCAAGATATCACTAGCAATGAGCAGTTCTTC
TRBV10-2	TRBD1	few	TRBJ1-2	CASSPVAGQGDYGYTF	TGCGCCAGCAGCCCTGTAGCTGGACAGGGAGACTATGGCTACACCTTC
TRBV10-3	TRBD1	.	TRBJ2-7	CAIRRQGDYEQYF	TGTGCCATCAGAAGACAGGGGGACTACGAGCAGTACTTC
TRBV7-2	.	.	TRBJ1-2	CASSPGGRVYGYTF	TGTGCCAGCAGCCCCGGGGGCAGAGTCTATGGCTACACCTTC
TRBV6-4	.	few	TRBJ2-3	CASSDGSTDTQYF	TGTGCCAGCAGTGACGGGAGCACAGATACGCAGTATTTT
TRBV4-1	TRBD2	.	TRBJ2-4	CASSHRLAGGGGENIQYF	TGCGCCAGCAGCCATCGACTAGCGGGGGGCGGGGGAGAAAACATTCAGTACTTC
TRBV9	TRBD2	.	TRBJ2-7	CASSASLAGLYEQYF	TGTGCCAGCAGCGCCTCGTTAGCGGGGCTCTACGAGCAGTACTTC
TRBV28	.	.	TRBJ2-5	CASSSLLVGVETQYF	TGTGCCAGCAGTTCCCTTCTCGTCGGTGTGGAGACCCAGTACTTC
TRBV29-1	TRBD1	.	TRBJ2-1	CSAAGGRDSYNEQFF	TGCAGCGCCGCAGGGGGCAGGGACTCGTACAATGAGCAGTTCTTC
TRBV29-1	.	.	TRBJ2-1	CSVGGHSSYNEQFF	TGCAGCGTTGGGGGACACAGCTCCTACAATGAGCAGTTCTTC
TRBV27	.	once	TRBJ1-4	CASSFVLREKLFF	TGTGCCAGCAGTTTTGTCTTACGGGAAAAACTGTTTTTT
TRBV10-3	TRBD1	.	TRBJ2-5	CAISGDRGPETQYF	TGTGCCATCAGTGGGGACAGGGGGCCAGAGACCCAGTACTTC
TRBV19	.	.	TRBJ1-5	CASSIEEGPRQPQHF	TGTGCCAGTAGTATAGAGGAGGGTCCCCGTCAACCCCAGCATTTT
TRBV9	TRBD2	.	TRBJ2-2	CASSVLAGMNTGELFF	TGTGCCAGCAGCGTTCTAGCGGGGATGAACACCGGGGAGCTGTTTTTT
TRBV7-2	.	.	TRBJ1-5	CASSLVEGNNQPQHF	TGTGCCAGCAGCTTAGTGGAGGGAAACAATCAGCCCCAGCATTTT
TRBV9	.	.	TRBJ1-2	CASSSPGPIYGYTF	TGTGCCAGCAGCTCTCCGGGCCCTATTTATGGCTACACCTTC
TRBV28	.	.	TRBJ1-5	CASSPQTRPQHF	TGTGCCAGCAGTCCCCAGACCCGTCCTCAGCATTTT